The entry below describes one TCR beta chain. The antigen is not known. These data are taken from a study of T cell responses to AZD1222 COVID-19 vaccine. Findings and caveats of the study: White British people made up most donors, females outnumbered males, and clonal diversity was possibly underestimated. Repertoires were collected only later (after the peak T cell response had occurred).

Germline loops: CDR1 MNHEY, CDR2 SMNVEV (reference sequence). Unmatched junction bases numbered 4, after V lost 6 bases and J lost 7 bases. CDR3 length equals 14 residues. Measured with immunoSEQ multiplex PCR; TCRdb has only the in-frame clones, and not every one. This table has roughly 150,000 clones, roughly 87% appearing once. Analysis merged second doses at about 4 or about 12 weeks. The chain is built from TRBV27 and TRBJ2-1; TRBD2 matches at 12 bases. The sample in question was peripheral blood, obtained 28 days after the second AZD1222 dose. This sequence originates from an adult who received the AZD1222 COVID-19 vaccine. The CDR3 region has the DNA TGTGCCAGCAGCCGACTAGCGGGGGATAATGAGCAGTTCTTC. Its protein is CASSRLAGDNEQFF.